What follows are 13 T cell receptor beta chains derived from one specimen sequenced in a study of T cell repertoires in cytomegalovirus infection. These receptors' antigens are unknown. Each CDR3 protein gets one entry after TCRdb re-called the reads with MiXCR. The repertoire holds 45,000 to 55,000 distinct CDR3 sequences, about a fifth seen once, with roughly 90% in the top ten. Material: CD8+ T cells from cultured PBMCs, obtained from culture after CMV antigen stimulation. The source of these receptors is a human donor in good health (CMV status not recorded). Some clones in this sample may be carry-over from other donors' samples.

This clonotype appeared a few times. The chain joins TRBV10-2 to TRBJ2-2; D is unclear. Germline V gives CDR1 WSHSY, CDR2 SAAADI. V lost 3 bases, J lost 2 bases, and 13 bases lay in between. There are 16 residues in the CDR3. The CDR3 DNA follows: TGCGCCAGCAGTGACCCGTCTAGGTCCAACACCGGGGAGCTGTTTTTT. Protein sequence: CASSDPSRSNTGELFF.

The chain joins TRBV20-1 to TRBJ2-7; perhaps TRBD2 as D (6 bases). CDR1 DFQATT and CDR2 SNEGSKA come from the germline V gene (reference sequence). The CDR3 consists of 13 residues. Trimming left V 3 bases short and J 1 base short, with 10 bases between. The CDR3 protein is CSASGTPSYEQYF. Written as DNA, the CDR3 is TGCAGTGCTAGCGGGACTCCTTCCTACGAGCAGTACTTC.

The chain combines TRBV27 with TRBJ2-1, with D possibly being TRBD2 (5 bases). Trimming removed 5 bases at V and 9 bases at J, with 14 bases between. Germline CDR1 MNHEY, CDR2 SMNVEV (reference sequence). The CDR3 is made up of 13 amino acids. The CDR3 nucleotides read TGTGCCAGCAGTAGAGGGATTGGGGTTGAGCAGTTCTTC. It is translated as CASSRGIGVEQFF.

This clonotype was found a few times. This chain uses TRBV7-2 with TRBJ2-5, with 7 bases aligning to TRBD2. This CDR3 comprises 12 residues. Germline V gene lookup returns CDR1 SGHTA and CDR2 FQGNSA. Trimming removed 6 bases from V and 8 bases from J; junction bases left unmatched: 6. CDR3: CASRSSGVTQYF. The CDR3 nucleotides read TGTGCCAGCAGGTCTAGCGGTGTTACCCAGTACTTC.

The J gene is TRBJ1-4, the V gene TRBV7-3; the D gene is possibly TRBD1 (5 bases). Germline-derived CDR1 and CDR2 are SGHTA and FQGTGA. CDR3 length equals 13 residues. V lost 5 bases and J lost 8, with 12 bases in between. CDR3 in DNA: TGTGCCAGCAGCATGGGACCCACGGAAAAACTGTTTTTT. It specifies CASSMGPTEKLFF.

The rearrangement uses TRBV25-1 and TRBJ1-6, with D tentatively TRBD1 (5 bases). V gave up 2 bases and J gave up 10 bases, with 15 bases separating them. The CDR3 covers 15 residues. In germline, CDR1 is MGHDK, CDR2 SYGVNS. The CDR3 nucleotides are TGTGCCAGCAGTGAAGCGGTGGAGGGACGGTCACCCCTCCACTTT. It is translated as CASSEAVEGRSPLHF.

This clonotype was detected only once. The V and J genes are TRBV12-3 or TRBV12-4 and TRBJ1-1; weak D call: TRBD1 (6 bases). Deletions cut 9 bases from V and 5 bases from J, with 16 bases between. The CDR3 spans 13 residues. CDR3 residues: CASPRGPGTEAFF. CDR3 in DNA: TGTGCCAGTCCCCGGGGGCCGGGAACTGAAGCTTTCTTT.

The chain is built from TRBV27 and TRBJ1-4; no firm D call. Germline V CDR1 and CDR2: MNHEY, SMNVEV (reference sequence). The CDR3 covers 13 residues. V lost 3 bases and J 5 bases, leaving 7 bases between the germline ends. CDR3 nucleotides: TGTGCCAGCAGTTTGGTCAGGAATGAAAAACTGTTTTTT. Translation: CASSLVRNEKLFF.

This chain connects TRBV9 to TRBJ2-3; 8 positions match TRBD2. With V trimmed by 3 bases and J by 6 bases, 9 bases remained unmatched. The V gene's germline CDR1 is SGDLS and CDR2 YYNGEE. CDR3 size: 15 residues. The CDR3: CASSAGGADRDTQYF. In nucleotides, the CDR3 is TGTGCCAGCAGCGCCGGGGGGGCAGATCGGGATACGCAGTATTTT.

This clonotype was seen a handful of times. This chain uses TRBV11-2 with TRBJ1-5; 7 positions agree with TRBD1. Per germline, CDR1 SGHAT and CDR2 FQNNGV. The CDR3 is made up of 17 amino acids. Trimming took 6 bases from V and 5 from J; bases not matched to a gene: 16. The CDR3 protein is CASRGDREAGDHQPQHF. Written as DNA, the CDR3 is TGTGCCAGCAGAGGCGACAGGGAGGCTGGGGACCATCAGCCCCAGCATTTT.

In DNA form, the CDR3 reads TGTGCCAGCAGCTTAGTACCACAAGGGGGAAAGGGCTACACCTTC. It yields the protein CASSLVPQGGKGYTF. The rearrangement links TRBV7-2 to TRBJ1-2, with D possibly being TRBD1 (6 bases). The ends were cut back, 1 base at V and 8 bases at J, with 17 bases in the middle. CDR3 length equals 15 residues. Germline V CDR1 and CDR2: SGHTA, FQGNSA.

V usage is TRBV4-3 and J usage is TRBJ2-1; D unclear. CDR1 and CDR2 from the germline V gene are LGHNA and YSLEER. The CDR3 loop spans 11 amino acids. Trimming cost V 2 bases and J 7 bases, with 3 bases left between them. The CDR3 spells CASSQKNEQFF. As DNA, the CDR3 is TGCGCCAGCAGCCAAAAAAATGAGCAGTTCTTC.

This clonotype has only a few counts. The rearrangement joins TRBV25-1 to TRBJ1-2; D is unclear. V was shortened by 6 bases and J by 4 bases, with 6 bases between the two germline ends. Germline CDR1 is MGHDK and CDR2 is SYGVNS. CDR3 length equals 11 residues. The CDR3 region has the DNA TGTGCCAGCAGGGGCCCCTATGGCTACACCTTC. Translation gives CASRGPYGYTF.